The 23 T cell receptor beta chains below come from one sample, sequenced in a study of blood T cells in healthy people across ages. A second PCR, run for roughly 7 to 12 cycles, used a sample-barcoded 5' primer plus a J-beta primer mix. TCRdb redid the calling of the 5' RACE reads with MiXCR, one entry per CDR3 protein. Of some 700,000 distinct CDR3 sequences in the sample, about 20% were seen once. The sequencing input was blood. These receptors all come from a man aged 70 or older in good health.

Worth noting for this clonotype: As the CDR3 is not closed by the conserved phenylalanine or tryptophan, this likely results from a read error. The V call is TRBV27, the J call TRBJ1-2; D is undetermined. The CDR3 runs 13 residues. Looked up from germline, CDR1 is MNHEY and CDR2 is SMNVEV (reference sequence). With 6 bases removed from V and 6 bases from J, the gap between germline ends came to 14 bases. As DNA, the CDR3 is TGTGCCAGCAGGAAACGGGCCCCTGATGGCTACACCCTC. It translates to CASRKRAPDGYTL.

This clonotype was seen more than once but under ten times. The J gene is TRBJ2-5, the V gene TRBV6-1; maybe TRBD2 (7 bases). The end of the DNA fits TRBJ2-7 better, so the J call may be wrong. The CDR3 covers 14 residues. Germline CDR1 and CDR2: MNHNS and SASEGT. In DNA form, the CDR3 reads TGTGCCAGCAGTGAAGCGGGGGGGCCCTACGAGCAGTACGTC. Translated, it gives CASSEAGGPYEQYV.

V is TRBV2 and J is TRBJ2-1; weak D call: TRBD2 (7 bases). CDR1 and CDR2 from the germline V gene are SNHLY and FYNNEI. This CDR3 spans 14 amino acids. The V end was cut by 8 bases, the J end by 4 bases, with 15 bases between. The CDR3 loop reads CASEEGGGYNEQFF. DNA for the CDR3: TGTGCCAGCGAAGAAGGGGGGGGTTACAATGAGCAGTTCTTC.

The chain joins TRBV9 to TRBJ2-5; no clear D gene. The CDR3 has 15 amino acids. V was cut by 2 bases and J by 2 bases, with 13 bases left in between. Germline CDR1 and CDR2: SGDLS and YYNGEE. As DNA, the CDR3 is TGTGCCAGCAGCGTGACCTCGACACCTCAAGAGACCCAGTACTTC. This gives the protein CASSVTSTPQETQYF.

This clonotype was detected a few times. This sequence joins TRBV7-9 and TRBJ1-3; TRBD1 agrees at 8 bases. This CDR3 has 18 residues. In germline, CDR1 is SEHNR, CDR2 FQNEAQ (reference sequence). The junction had 12 bases not matched to a gene; V was cut back by 3 bases and J by 2 bases. CDR3 nucleotides: TGTGCCAGCAGCTTTCAGGACAGGGACTTTTCCGCTGGAAACACCATATATTTT. Translating gives CASSFQDRDFSAGNTIYF.

Details on this clonotype: The final CDR3 position lacks the conserved phenylalanine or tryptophan, pointing to a likely read error. This chain connects TRBV7-7 to TRBJ2-5; no clear D. Trimming took off 2 bases at V and 2 bases at J, with 6 bases between the two ends. Germline V CDR1 and CDR2: SSHAT, FNYEAQ (reference sequence). The CDR3 has 13 residues. CDR3 bases: TGTGCCAGCAGCTTACGACAACAAGAGACCCAGTACTCC. Translated: CASSLRQQETQYS.

The chain is built from TRBV2 and TRBJ2-3; unclear D gene. The CDR3 has 14 residues. Trimming took off 2 bases at V and 2 bases at J, with 8 bases between the two ends. The germline CDR1 and CDR2 sequences are SNHLY and FYNNEI. The CDR3 region is CASSEFTATDTQYF. Written as DNA, the CDR3 is TGTGCCAGCAGTGAATTTACAGCCACAGATACGCAGTATTTT.

This clonotype was observed a few times. The rearrangement joins TRBV29-1 to TRBJ2-5; D is perhaps TRBD1 (6 bases). Germline CDR1 and CDR2: SQVTM and ANQGSEA. V lost 2 bases and J lost 5, with 9 bases in between. The CDR3 is made up of 12 amino acids. This CDR3 is CSVEPDRETQYF. CDR3 nucleotides: TGCAGCGTTGAACCTGACAGGGAGACCCAGTACTTC.

There are many counts of this clonotype. The V gene is TRBV24-1, the J gene TRBJ2-3; the match to TRBD2 covers 7 bases. The trim removed 7 bases at V and 0 bases at J, leaving 6 bases unmatched. The CDR3 sequence is 15 residues long. CDR1 and CDR2 from the germline V gene are KGHDR and SFDVKD. CDR3 sequence reads: CATSHRGGSTDTQYF. DNA for the CDR3: TGTGCCACCAGCCATCGGGGAGGGAGCACAGATACGCAGTATTTT.

V usage is TRBV29-1 and J usage is TRBJ1-2; D is possibly TRBD1 (5 bases). The CDR3 contains 13 residues. CDR1 SQVTM and CDR2 ANQGSEA come from the germline V gene. V was shortened by 7 bases and J by 2 bases, with 14 bases between the two germline ends. DNA of the CDR3: TGCAGCGCCAACCTTGGGGCCAACTATGGCTACACCTTC. Residues: CSANLGANYGYTF.

This clonotype was picked up a small number of times. The chain couples TRBV27 to TRBJ1-4; D may be TRBD1 (6 bases). Germline lookup yields CDR1 MNHEY and CDR2 SMNVEV (reference sequence). Trimming stripped 4 bases from V and 8 bases from J, with 11 bases between. The CDR3 totals 13 residues. The CDR3: CASSSYREEKLFF. The CDR3 DNA reads as TGTGCCAGCAGTTCCTACAGGGAAGAAAAACTGTTTTTT.

In this sample, this clonotype turned up a few times. The junction departs from germline at one end; a sequencing error may be responsible. The V and J genes are TRBV5-1 and TRBJ2-5; 7 nucleotides agree with TRBD1. The J call may be mistaken, given a closer DNA end match to TRBJ2-1. Germline V lookup: CDR1 SGHRS, CDR2 YFSETQ. The CDR3 is 14 residues long. CDR3 sequence: CASTLIGGHNEQFF. Written as DNA, the CDR3 is TGCGCCAGCACCTTGATAGGGGGCCACAATGAGCAGTTCTTC.

Only a few counts were recorded for this clonotype. This chain joins TRBV6-6 and TRBJ1-1, with a weak D call TRBD1 (5 bases). Germline CDR1 and CDR2: MNHNY and SVGAGI (reference sequence). V gave up 2 bases and J gave up 8 bases, with 15 bases separating them. CDR3 size: 14 residues. Written as DNA, the CDR3 is TGTGCCAGCAGTTACGACGACAGAGGCTCGGAAGCTTTCTTT. This codes for CASSYDDRGSEAFF.

At least ten counts were recorded for this clonotype. The genes are TRBV12-3 or TRBV12-4 and TRBJ2-5; no clear D gene. V was trimmed by 7 bases and J by 1 base, leaving 7 bases between them. The CDR3 spans 12 residues. The CDR3 here is CASTHRQETQYF. CDR3 bases: TGTGCCAGCACTCACCGCCAAGAGACCCAGTACTTC.

This chain connects TRBV7-9 to TRBJ2-7; D not certain. The V end lost 3 bases, the J end lost 6 bases, and 9 bases lay between the germline ends. CDR3 length equals 12 residues. Germline V lookup: CDR1 SEHNR, CDR2 FQNEAQ (reference sequence). CDR3 in DNA: TGTGCCAGCAGCTTTGTCTCGGGCGAGCAGTACGTC. It is translated as CASSFVSGEQYV.

V is TRBV6-5 and J is TRBJ2-5, with D possibly matching TRBD2 (5 bases). The tail of the sequence fits TRBJ2-1 better, so the J call may be wrong. The germline V gene encodes CDR1 MNHEY and CDR2 SVGAGI. This CDR3 region has 13 residues. The CDR3 DNA reads TGTGCCAGCAGTTTTGTGACCGGGGATGAGCAGTTCTTC. As protein: CASSFVTGDEQFF.

V gene TRBV12-3 or TRBV12-4 combines with J gene TRBJ1-1; tentatively, D is TRBD1 (6 bases). V lost 5 bases and J lost 8, with 15 bases in between. The CDR3 covers 13 residues. CDR3: CASSPQGKWEAFF. CDR3 DNA: TGTGCCAGCAGTCCACAGGGTAAATGGGAAGCTTTCTTT.

The rearrangement links TRBV6-2 or TRBV6-3 to TRBJ2-1; no firm D call. The CDR3 has 12 residues. V was trimmed by 1 base and J by 8 bases, leaving 6 bases between them. Germline lookup yields CDR1 MNHEY and CDR2 SVGEGT. This chain's CDR3 is CASSYWADEQFF. DNA of the CDR3: TGTGCCAGCAGTTACTGGGCAGATGAGCAGTTCTTC.

This clonotype has at least ten counts. The chain couples TRBV12-3 or TRBV12-4 to TRBJ1-5, with TRBD1 matching 9 bases. The CDR3 consists of 14 residues. After removal of 5 bases from V and 7 bases from J, the junction contained 6 bases not matched to a gene. The CDR3 DNA is TGTGCCAGCAGTCTACAGGGGGCAGGACAGCCCCAGCATTTT. Translation: CASSLQGAGQPQHF.

This clonotype was counted ten times or more. This chain uses TRBV12-3 or TRBV12-4 with TRBJ2-3; D is tentatively TRBD1 or TRBD2 (5 bases each). The length of the CDR3 is 14 residues. V dropped 3 bases and J dropped 1 base, with 8 bases sitting between them. The CDR3 reads CASSFLGGTDTQYF. The CDR3 DNA follows: TGTGCCAGCAGTTTTTTGGGGGGCACAGATACGCAGTATTTT.

V usage is TRBV27 and J usage is TRBJ1-1, with D maybe TRBD1 (6 bases). With 5 bases removed from V and 1 base from J, the gap between germline ends came to 14 bases. Germline V gene data show CDR1 as MNHEY and CDR2 as SMNVEV (reference sequence). The CDR3 is 15 amino acids. The CDR3 here is CASSPRGGANTEAFF. DNA of the CDR3: TGTGCCAGCAGTCCGAGGGGGGGGGCGAACACTGAAGCTTTCTTT.

The chain uses TRBV5-6 and TRBJ2-1, with TRBD1 as a possible D gene (5 bases). TRBJ2-5 matches the DNA end more closely, so the J call is doubtful. Germline CDR1 reads SGHDT; CDR2 reads YYEEEE. This CDR3 comprises 14 residues. The CDR3 nucleotides are TGTGCCAGCAGCTTGCTAGGGCAGGGAAAGACCCAGTACTTC. Amino acid sequence: CASSLLGQGKTQYF.

The rearrangement links TRBV7-2 to TRBJ1-4; perhaps TRBD1 as D (5 bases). Germline V gene sequence: CDR1 SGHTA, CDR2 FQGNSA. V lost 1 base and J 7 bases, leaving 13 bases between the germline ends. The CDR3 runs to 15 residues. The CDR3 protein is CASSLGKGPPEKLFF. CDR3 nucleotide sequence: TGTGCCAGCAGCTTAGGGAAGGGACCTCCTGAAAAACTGTTTTTT. Drawing the rest from reference TRBV7-2 and TRBJ1-4, the complete variable domain is GAGVSQSPSNKVTEKGKDVELRCDPISGHTALYWYRQSLGQGLEFLIYFQGNSAPDKSGLPSDRFSAERTGGSVSTLTIQRTQQEDSAVYLCASSLGKGPPEKLFFGSGTQLSVL.